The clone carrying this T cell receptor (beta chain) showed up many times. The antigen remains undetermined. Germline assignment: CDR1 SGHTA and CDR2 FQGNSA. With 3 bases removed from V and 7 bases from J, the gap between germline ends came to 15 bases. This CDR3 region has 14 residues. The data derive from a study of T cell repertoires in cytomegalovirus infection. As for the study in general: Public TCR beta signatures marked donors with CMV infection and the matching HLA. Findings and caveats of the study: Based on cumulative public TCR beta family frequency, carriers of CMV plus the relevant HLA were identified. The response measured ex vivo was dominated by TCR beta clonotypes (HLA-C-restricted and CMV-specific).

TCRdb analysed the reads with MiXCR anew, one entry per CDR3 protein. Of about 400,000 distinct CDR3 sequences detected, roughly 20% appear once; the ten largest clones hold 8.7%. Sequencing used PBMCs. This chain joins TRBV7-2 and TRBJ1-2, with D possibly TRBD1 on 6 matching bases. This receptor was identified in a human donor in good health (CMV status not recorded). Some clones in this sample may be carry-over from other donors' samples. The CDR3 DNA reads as TGTGCCAGCAGCTTCCGGGACACCCTTCTTGGCTACACCTTC. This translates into CASSFRDTLLGYTF.